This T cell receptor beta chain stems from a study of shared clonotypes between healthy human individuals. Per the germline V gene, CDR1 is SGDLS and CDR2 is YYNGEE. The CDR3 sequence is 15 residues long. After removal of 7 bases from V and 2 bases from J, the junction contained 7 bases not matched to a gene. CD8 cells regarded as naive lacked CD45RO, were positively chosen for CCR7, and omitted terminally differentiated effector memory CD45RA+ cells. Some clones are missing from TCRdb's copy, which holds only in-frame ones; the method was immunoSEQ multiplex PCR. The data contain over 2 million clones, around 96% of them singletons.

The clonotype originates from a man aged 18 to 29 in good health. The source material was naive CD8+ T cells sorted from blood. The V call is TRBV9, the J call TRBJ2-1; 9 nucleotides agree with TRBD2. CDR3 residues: CASGGTSSPYNEQFF. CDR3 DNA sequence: TGTGCCAGCGGTGGGACTAGCAGTCCCTACAATGAGCAGTTCTTC.